The 7 T cell receptor beta chains given below trace back to one sample, sequenced in a study of blood T cell repertoires in COVID-19. Sequenced by immunoSEQ multiplex PCR; TCRdb stores in-frame clones only, minus some. Altogether about 200,000 clones are present, more than 65% being singletons, with the ten largest covering 6% to 9.5%. The sample comprised peripheral blood. The receptor source for this set is a woman of 80 years or more with acute or convalescent COVID-19.

The genes are TRBV27 and TRBJ1-3, with a weak D call TRBD1 (5 bases). CDR1 and CDR2 (germline): MNHEY, SMNVEV (reference sequence). The ends were cut back, 4 bases at V and 4 bases at J, with 8 bases in the middle. The length of the CDR3 is 13 residues. The CDR3 is CASSSRGGNTIYF. The CDR3, as DNA: TGTGCCAGCAGTTCCCGGGGGGGAAACACCATATATTTT.

This chain uses TRBV7-6 with TRBJ1-5; D possibly corresponds to TRBD1 (5 bases). Trimming removed 3 bases at V and 0 bases at J, with 15 bases between. Germline V lookup: CDR1 SGHVS, CDR2 FNYEAQ. The CDR3 has 17 residues. The DNA of the CDR3 is TGTGCCAGCAGCTTTGGGGGGTCCAGATATAGCAATCAGCCCCAGCATTTT. This encodes CASSFGGSRYSNQPQHF.

This chain connects TRBV6-5 to TRBJ2-7, with D tentatively TRBD2 (5 bases). V lost 10 bases and J 3 bases, leaving 19 bases between the germline ends. The CDR3 contains 14 residues. CDR1 MNHEY and CDR2 SVGAGI come from the germline V gene. The CDR3 nucleotides are TGTGCCACCCGGGAAAAATTGCCGTACTACGAGCAGTACTTC. Residues: CATREKLPYYEQYF.

This sequence joins TRBV5-4 and TRBJ2-1, with 10 bases matching TRBD1. Germline V gene lookup returns CDR1 SGHNT and CDR2 YYREEE (reference sequence). The CDR3 length is 15 residues. The ends lost 6 bases at V and 0 bases at J; junction bases unmatched: 3. CDR3 DNA sequence: TGTGCCAGCAACGGACAGGGGGACTCCTACAATGAGCAGTTCTTC. This sequence encodes CASNGQGDSYNEQFF.

V usage is TRBV19 and J usage is TRBJ1-1, with 9 bases fitting TRBD1. This CDR3 has 16 residues. Germline lookup yields CDR1 LNHDA and CDR2 SQIVND (reference sequence). V lost 5 bases, J lost 2 bases, and 9 bases stayed unmatched. CDR3 in amino acids: CASSLGRGQGNTEAFF. DNA of the CDR3: TGTGCCAGTAGTCTTGGCAGGGGACAGGGCAACACTGAAGCTTTCTTT.

This clone occurred once. The CDR3 DNA follows: TGTGCCAGCAGCACGGGGACAGGTAATCAGCCCCAGCATTTT. This sequence encodes CASSTGTGNQPQHF. V is TRBV5-4 and J is TRBJ1-5; TRBD1 agrees at 8 bases. Unmatched junction bases numbered 4, after V lost 4 bases and J lost 4 bases. Germline V lookup: CDR1 SGHNT, CDR2 YYREEE (reference sequence). This CDR3 is built from 14 residues.

The chain has TRBV27 and TRBJ2-1; TRBD2 matches at 11 bases. Germline CDR1 is MNHEY and CDR2 is SMNVEV (reference sequence). The V and J ends lost 3 bases and 5 bases, in that order; junction bases with no gene match: 0. This CDR3 has 14 amino acids. This CDR3 is CASSLGLADNEQFF. The DNA of the CDR3 is TGTGCCAGCAGTTTGGGACTAGCGGACAATGAGCAGTTCTTC.